Included here is one T cell receptor beta chain sequence, with context. The antigen is unknown. The sample is drawn from a study of lymphopenia after photon versus proton radiotherapy. Looked up from germline, CDR1 is MNHEY and CDR2 is SMNVEV (reference sequence). V shed 10 bases and J shed 3 bases, with 10 bases lying between them. This CDR3 is 12 amino acids long. Clones were sequenced by immunoSEQ multiplex PCR, and TCRdb holds only the in-frame ones, with some missing. This table holds about 25,000 clones, 75% to 90% found once. General study findings and limits: Under photons, naive T cells and diversity fell while effector/memory populations rose. Authors raise, but do not show, better survival with proton therapy.

This chain connects TRBV27 to TRBJ2-1; D remains unclear. The specimen was peripheral blood, collected from a patient treated with photon-based radiotherapy. The sequence was collected from a woman in her fifties or sixties with pancreatic cancer. CDR3 nucleotide sequence: TGTGCCATACGGACGAGCTACAATGAGCAGTTCTTC. This codes for CAIRTSYNEQFF.